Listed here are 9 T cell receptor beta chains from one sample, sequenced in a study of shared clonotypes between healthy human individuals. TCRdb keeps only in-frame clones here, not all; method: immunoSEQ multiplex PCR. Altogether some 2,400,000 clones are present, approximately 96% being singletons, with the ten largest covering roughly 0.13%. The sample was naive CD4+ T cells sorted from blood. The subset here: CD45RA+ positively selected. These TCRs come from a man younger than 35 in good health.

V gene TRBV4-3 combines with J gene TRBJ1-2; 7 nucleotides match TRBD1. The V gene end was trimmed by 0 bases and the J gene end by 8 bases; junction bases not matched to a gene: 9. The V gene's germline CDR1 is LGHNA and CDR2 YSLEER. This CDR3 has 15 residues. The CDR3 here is CASSQDLLGGGGYTF. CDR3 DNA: TGCGCCAGCAGCCAAGATCTGTTAGGGGGCGGAGGCTACACCTTC.

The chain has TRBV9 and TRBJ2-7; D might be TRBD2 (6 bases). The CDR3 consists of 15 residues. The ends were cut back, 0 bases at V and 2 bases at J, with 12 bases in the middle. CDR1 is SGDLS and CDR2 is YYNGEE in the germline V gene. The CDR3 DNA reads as TGTGCCAGCAGCGTAGAAGGCGGGGATACCTACGAGCAGTACTTC. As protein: CASSVEGGDTYEQYF. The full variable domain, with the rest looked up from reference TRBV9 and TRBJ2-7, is DSGVTQTPKHLITATGQRVTLRCSPRSGDLSVYWYQQSLDQGLQFLIQYYNGEERAKGNILERFSAQQFPDLHSELNLSSLELGDSALYFCASSVEGGDTYEQYFGPGTRLTVT.

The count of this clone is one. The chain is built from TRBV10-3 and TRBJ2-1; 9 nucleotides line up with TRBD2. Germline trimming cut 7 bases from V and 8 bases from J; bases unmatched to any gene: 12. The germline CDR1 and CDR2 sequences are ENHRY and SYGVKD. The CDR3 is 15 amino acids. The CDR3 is CAITKGGLASHEQFF. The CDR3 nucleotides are TGTGCCATCACAAAGGGGGGACTAGCTTCCCATGAGCAGTTCTTC.

The CDR3 protein is CASSFRMVSATDTQYF. CDR3 sequence (DNA): TGTGCCAGCAGTTTTCGTATGGTTTCCGCGACAGATACGCAGTATTTT. The rearrangement links TRBV28 to TRBJ2-3; no definite D call. Trimming shortened V by 3 bases and J by 3 bases, and 16 bases separated the two germline ends. CDR3 length: 16 amino acids. Germline CDR1 is MDHEN and CDR2 is SYDVKM. Based on the CDR3 plus reference TRBV28 and TRBJ2-3, the full variable domain is DVKVTQSSRYLVKRTGEKVFLECVQDMDHENMFWYRQDPGLGLRLIYFSYDVKMKEKGDIPEGYSVSREKKERFSLILESASTNQTSMYLCASSFRMVSATDTQYFGPGTRLTVL.

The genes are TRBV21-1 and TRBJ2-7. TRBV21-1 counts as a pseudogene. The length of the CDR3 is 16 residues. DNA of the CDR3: TGTGCCAGCAGCAAAGTTTGGGAATGGAGCTCCTACGAGCAGTACTTC. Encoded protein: CASSKVWEWSSYEQYF.

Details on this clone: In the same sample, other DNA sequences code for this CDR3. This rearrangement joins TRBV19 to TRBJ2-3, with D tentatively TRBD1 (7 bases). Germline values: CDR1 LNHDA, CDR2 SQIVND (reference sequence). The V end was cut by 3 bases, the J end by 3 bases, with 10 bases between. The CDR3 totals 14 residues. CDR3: CASSIRGATDTQYF. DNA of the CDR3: TGTGCCAGTAGTATCAGGGGGGCGACAGATACGCAGTATTTT. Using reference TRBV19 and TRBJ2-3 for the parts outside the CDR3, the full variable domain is DGGITQSPKYLFRKEGQNVTLSCEQNLNHDAMYWYRQDPGQGLRLIYYSQIVNDFQKGDIAEGYSVSREKKESFPLTVTSAQKNPTAFYLCASSIRGATDTQYFGPGTRLTVL.

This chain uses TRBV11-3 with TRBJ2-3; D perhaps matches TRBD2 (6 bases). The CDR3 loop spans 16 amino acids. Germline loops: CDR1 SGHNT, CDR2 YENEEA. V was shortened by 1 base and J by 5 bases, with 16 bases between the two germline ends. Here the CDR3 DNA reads TGTGCCAGCAGCTTAGGAGGGCTAGGCGGGGAAGATACGCAGTATTTT. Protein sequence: CASSLGGLGGEDTQYF.

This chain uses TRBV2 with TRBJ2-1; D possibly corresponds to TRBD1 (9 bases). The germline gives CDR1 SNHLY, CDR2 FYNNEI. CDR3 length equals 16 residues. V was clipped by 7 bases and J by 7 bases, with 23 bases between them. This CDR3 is CASNRLARDRGNEQFF. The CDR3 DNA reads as TGTGCCAGCAATCGACTAGCGCGAGACAGGGGGAATGAGCAGTTCTTC.

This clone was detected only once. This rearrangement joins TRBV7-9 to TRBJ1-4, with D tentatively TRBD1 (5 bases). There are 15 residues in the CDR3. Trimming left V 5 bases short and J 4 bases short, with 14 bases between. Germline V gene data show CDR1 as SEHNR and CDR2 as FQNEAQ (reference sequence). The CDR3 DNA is TGTGCCAGCAGCCCCGAAGGGACTCGTAATGAAAAACTGTTTTTT. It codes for CASSPEGTRNEKLFF.